This is a list of T cell receptor beta chains from one sample in a study of blood T cell repertoires in COVID-19. Sequencing used immunoSEQ multiplex PCR; TCRdb keeps in-frame clones, though not all of them. Of 300,000 or so clones in the sample, just under 90% are singletons; the top ten hold less than 3.5%. Material for sequencing was PBMCs or T cells enriched from blood (not recorded which). The origin of the receptors is a woman aged 45 to 65 who had been exposed to COVID-19. Each CDR3 is given without its conserved first and last residue. The D gene is left open where the match is weak.

d_call	v_call	j_call	cdr3_aa
TRBD1	TRBV9	TRBJ1-3	ASSGTGGNTIY
.	TRBV27	TRBJ2-1	ASMQREANEQF
TRBD1	TRBV19	TRBJ1-5	ASSDTGGVGQPQH
.	TRBV10-3	TRBJ2-7	ATLERDTNYEQY
.	TRBV4-1	TRBJ2-2	ASSLVAPGELF
.	TRBV7-2	TRBJ2-5	ASSSDPKGETQY
.	TRBV29-1	TRBJ2-5	SVLRDNQETQY
TRBD1	TRBV4-1	TRBJ2-3	ASSQSAGTGDGSTDTQY
TRBD1	TRBV27	TRBJ1-2	ASRPRGTVGPFGYT
.	TRBV5-1	TRBJ1-5	ASSSTGDQPQH
.	TRBV5-1	TRBJ2-3	ASKEGGLNTQY
.	TRBV25-1	TRBJ1-1	ASSEYQGGDTEAF
TRBD1	TRBV11-2	TRBJ1-2	ASSFRTGDGYT
TRBD1	TRBV7-9	TRBJ1-4	ASSSTGPNEKLF
.	TRBV11-2	TRBJ1-1	ASSLGRSGGRGVSAEAF
TRBD1	TRBV5-1	TRBJ1-2	ASSSTGDYGYT
TRBD1	TRBV5-1	TRBJ2-5	ASSTGQGKETQY
TRBD2	TRBV29-1	TRBJ2-7	SVPGLASPWGNEQY
.	TRBV5-4	TRBJ2-1	ASSLGGGSSYNEQF
.	TRBV7-9	TRBJ1-5	ASSLSSGQPQH
TRBD2	TRBV7-9	TRBJ2-3	ASSLASGVDTQY
TRBD2	TRBV3-1/TRBV3-2	TRBJ2-7	ASSQGPSGGPPFPYEQY
TRBD1	TRBV3-1/TRBV3-2	TRBJ2-7	ASSQLGTGTEQY
TRBD1	TRBV5-8	TRBJ2-2	ASSLSGTGGTGELF
TRBD1	TRBV5-1	TRBJ1-2	ASSSSLDRWNYGYT
.	TRBV6-1	TRBJ2-7	ASSERLGGSSYEQY
TRBD2	TRBV7-2	TRBJ2-7	ASTPYFSGAEQY
.	TRBV20-1	TRBJ1-4	SASWRRGDEKLF
TRBD1	TRBV11-2	TRBJ1-2	ASSVEPGGGDGYT
.	TRBV10-3	TRBJ1-1	AISESSIDITEAF
.	TRBV19	TRBJ2-2	ASSSPGELF
.	TRBV30	TRBJ2-3	AWSETASTDTQY
.	TRBV3-1/TRBV3-2	TRBJ2-1	ASSQVFRGLRRGGNEQF
.	TRBV7-2	TRBJ1-1	ASSPGISVNTEAF
TRBD1	TRBV10-3	TRBJ2-1	AISEGPRDSSYNEQF
TRBD1	TRBV27	TRBJ1-1	ASTTGGGLTEAF
.	TRBV5-1	TRBJ1-2	ASATSDSNYGYT
TRBD1	TRBV27	TRBJ2-1	ASRPGTVSQNEQF